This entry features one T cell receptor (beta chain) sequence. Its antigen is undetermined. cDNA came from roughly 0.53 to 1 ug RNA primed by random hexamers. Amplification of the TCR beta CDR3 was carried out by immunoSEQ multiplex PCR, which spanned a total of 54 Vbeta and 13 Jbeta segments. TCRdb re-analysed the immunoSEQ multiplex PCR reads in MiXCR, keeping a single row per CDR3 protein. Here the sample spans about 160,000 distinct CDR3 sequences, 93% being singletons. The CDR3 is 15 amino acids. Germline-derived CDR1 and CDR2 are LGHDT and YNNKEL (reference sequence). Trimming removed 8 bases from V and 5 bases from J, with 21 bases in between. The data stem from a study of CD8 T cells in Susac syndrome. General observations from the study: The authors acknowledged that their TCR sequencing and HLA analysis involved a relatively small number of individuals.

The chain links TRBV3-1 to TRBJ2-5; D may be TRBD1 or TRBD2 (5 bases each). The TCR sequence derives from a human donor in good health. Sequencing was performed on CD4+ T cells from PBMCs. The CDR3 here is CASLMGREGAETQYF. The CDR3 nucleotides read TGTGCCAGCCTAATGGGACGAGAAGGGGCCGAGACCCAGTACTTC.